What follows are 12 T cell receptor beta chains derived from one specimen sequenced in a study of T cells in Graves' hyperthyroidism and ophthalmopathy. Regions amplified from RNA transcripts were the TCR beta CDR3 regions. The primer set for the first-round RT-PCR of the TCR CDR3 was HTBI. Each CDR3 protein is one row after TCRdb ran MiXCR on the multiplex PCR reads. The sample lists about 520,000 distinct CDR3 sequences, more than 20% occurring once. The material sequenced was blood. These receptors were obtained from a man between 18 and 35 years old with Graves' hyperthyroidism.

The gene calls are TRBV19 and TRBJ1-5; D possibly corresponds to TRBD1 (5 bases). The CDR3 is 14 amino acids. Germline V gene data show CDR1 as LNHDA and CDR2 as SQIVND (reference sequence). The V and J ends lost 3 bases and 4 bases respectively, with 10 bases between them. DNA of the CDR3: TGTGCCAGTAGTATCGACAGAACTAATCAGCCCCAGCATTTT. It is translated as CASSIDRTNQPQHF.

This rearrangement joins TRBV29-1 to TRBJ1-2; D might be TRBD1 (5 bases). Germline V CDR1 and CDR2: SQVTM, ANQGSEA. V lost 3 bases to trimming and J lost 8 bases, with 13 bases between them. The CDR3 loop spans 12 amino acids. CDR3 in DNA: TGCAGCGTTGACGGGGGGACGAGAGGCTACACCTTC. Translated, it gives CSVDGGTRGYTF.

The sample holds many counts of this clonotype. A junction end diverges from the germline sequence, so it may reflect a read error. J is TRBJ1-2 and V is TRBV27, with unresolved D. Germline V lookup: CDR1 MNHEY, CDR2 SMNVEV (reference sequence). The CDR3 consists of 13 residues. The CDR3 sequence is CASSLAGNSGYTF. The DNA of the CDR3 is TGTGCCAGCAGTTTGGCGGGTAACTCTGGCTACACCTTC.

The table lists this clonotype with many counts. The chain couples TRBV12-3 or TRBV12-4 to TRBJ1-2; TRBD1 agrees at 7 bases. The CDR3 loop spans 12 amino acids. After removal of 4 bases from V and 4 bases from J, the junction contained 0 bases not matched to a gene. The chain's CDR3 is CASSWDSYGYTF. CDR3 coding DNA: TGTGCCAGCAGTTGGGACAGCTATGGCTACACCTTC.

There are many counts of this clonotype. The chain uses TRBV6-1 and TRBJ1-3; 7 positions match TRBD1. Germline values: CDR1 MNHNS, CDR2 SASEGT. This CDR3 is built from 14 residues. V lost 8 bases, J lost 8 bases, and 12 bases stayed unmatched. The CDR3 sequence is CASRRTGVEDTIYF. Written as DNA, the CDR3 is TGTGCCAGCCGCCGGACAGGTGTGGAGGACACCATATATTTT.

There are many counts of this clonotype. The chain uses TRBV5-6 and TRBJ1-2; D may be TRBD1 (6 bases). Germline CDR1 and CDR2: SGHDT and YYEEEE. The germline V and J ends were trimmed by 4 bases and 3 bases, with 10 bases remaining between them. This CDR3 has 13 amino acids. As DNA, the CDR3 is TGTGCCAGCAGCAAACAGGGATACTATGGCTACACCTTC. The encoded protein is CASSKQGYYGYTF. Filled out from reference TRBV5-6 and TRBJ1-2, the complete variable domain reads DAGVTQSPTHLIKTRGQQVTLRCSPKSGHDTVSWYQQALGQGPQFIFQYYEEEERQRGNFPDRFSGHQFPNYSSELNVNALLLGDSALYLCASSKQGYYGYTFGSGTRLTVV.

This sequence joins TRBV4-2 and TRBJ2-6; 8 bases agree with TRBD1. This CDR3 is built from 18 residues. Germline loops: CDR1 LGHNA, CDR2 YNFKEQ. The trim removed 7 bases at V and 0 bases at J, leaving 11 bases unmatched. CDR3 sequence reads: CASTRTGPPYSGANVLTF. As DNA, the CDR3 is TGTGCCAGCACACGGACAGGGCCGCCTTACTCTGGGGCCAACGTCCTGACTTTC.

This clonotype was seen repeatedly, ten times or more. The chain combines TRBV4-1 with TRBJ1-1; 11 positions agree with TRBD1. Germline lookup yields CDR1 MGHRA and CDR2 YSYEKL. There are 14 residues in the CDR3. V shed 4 bases and J 5 bases; nucleotides not matched to a gene: 3. CDR3 in DNA: TGCGCCAGCAGCCGCGGGACAGGGGGGACTGAAGCTTTCTTT. It specifies CASSRGTGGTEAFF.

Only a few counts were recorded for this clonotype. The chain has TRBV20-1 and TRBJ2-7, with 8 bases aligning to TRBD2. V shed 1 base, J shed 2 bases, and the junction held 4 bases outside the gene matches. Germline assignment: CDR1 DFQATT and CDR2 SNEGSKA (reference sequence). The CDR3 runs to 14 residues. The CDR3: CSARVSGSAYEQYF. CDR3 bases: TGCAGTGCTAGAGTAAGCGGGAGCGCCTACGAGCAGTACTTC.

The genes are TRBV7-9 and TRBJ1-3; tentatively, D is TRBD1 (5 bases). The CDR3 has 15 amino acids. V was shortened by 5 bases and J by 0 bases, with 11 bases between the two germline ends. Germline V CDR1 and CDR2: SEHNR, FQNEAQ (reference sequence). The CDR3 sequence is CASSDGASSGNTIYF. The CDR3, as DNA: TGTGCCAGCAGCGACGGGGCAAGCTCTGGAAACACCATATATTTT.

This clonotype was seen at least ten times. The rearrangement uses TRBV15 and TRBJ1-1; D may be TRBD1 (6 bases). V was trimmed by 3 bases and J by 10 bases, leaving 21 bases between them. The CDR3 has 15 residues. CDR1 is LNHNV and CDR2 is YYDKDF in the germline V gene (reference sequence). CDR3 sequence (DNA): TGTGCCACCAGCAGTACCGGGACACACCCGCGGACAGCTTTCTTT. It specifies CATSSTGTHPRTAFF.

This clonotype was recorded at least ten times. This chain uses TRBV30 with TRBJ2-7, with D uncertain. Germline V CDR1 and CDR2: GTSNPN, SVGIG (reference sequence). The V end lost 7 bases, the J end lost 0 bases, and 10 bases lay between the germline ends. The length of the CDR3 is 12 residues. This CDR3 is CASASASYEQYF. Here the CDR3 DNA reads TGTGCCTCGGCATCGGCCTCCTACGAGCAGTACTTC.